The text below deals with one T cell receptor (beta chain). Its cognate antigen is unknown. 5'RACE, which relied on constant-segment primers, yielded TCR alpha and TCR beta cDNA libraries carrying sample barcodes and UMIs. TCRdb reanalysed the 5' RACE reads using MiXCR and keeps one entry per CDR3 protein. The repertoire holds fewer than 700,000 distinct CDR3 sequences, with about a sixth as singletons. These data are taken from a study of T-cell memory formation after mild COVID-19. Study-wide context: TCR clusters mostly belonged to single donors.

Trimming cost V 3 bases and J 4 bases, with 22 bases left between them. This CDR3 is built from 17 residues. CDR1 SGDLS and CDR2 YYNGEE come from the germline V gene. Whole-study findings and limits: CD4+ contracting clones lay mainly in CM and EM, CD8+ ones in EMRA. Confirmation of SARS-CoV-2 specificity was lacking for second-wave clones peaking day 37.

Material: PBMCs or a T cell subset sorted from them (not recorded which). The chain links TRBV9 to TRBJ1-1, with a weak D call TRBD1 (6 bases). This sequence originates from an adult woman who had mild COVID-19 (a few samples of this study predate the infection). Cell type and time point are not known. The CDR3 coding sequence is TGTGCCAGCAGCGCGAAACAGGGATTTACAGTTGGCACTGAAGCTTTCTTT. This translates into CASSAKQGFTVGTEAFF.